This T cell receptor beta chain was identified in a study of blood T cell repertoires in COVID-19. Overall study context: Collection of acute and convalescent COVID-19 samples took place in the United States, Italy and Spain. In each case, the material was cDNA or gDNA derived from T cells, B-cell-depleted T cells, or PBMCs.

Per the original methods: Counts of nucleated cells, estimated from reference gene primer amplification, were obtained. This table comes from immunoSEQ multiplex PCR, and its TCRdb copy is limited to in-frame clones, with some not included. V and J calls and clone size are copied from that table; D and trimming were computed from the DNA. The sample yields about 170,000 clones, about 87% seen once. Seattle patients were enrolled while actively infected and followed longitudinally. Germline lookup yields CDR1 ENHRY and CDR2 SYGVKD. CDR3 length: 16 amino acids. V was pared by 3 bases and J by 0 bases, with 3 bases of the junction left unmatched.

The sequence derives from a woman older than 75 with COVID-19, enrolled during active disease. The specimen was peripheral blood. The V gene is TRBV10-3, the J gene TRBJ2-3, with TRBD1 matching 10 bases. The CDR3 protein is CAISERQGASTDTQYF. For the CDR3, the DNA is TGTGCCATCAGTGAACGACAGGGGGCGAGCACAGATACGCAGTATTTT.